The 25 T cell receptor beta chains in this list originate from one sample, sequenced in a study of CD8+ T cells in alopecia areata. Regarding treatment: oral pan-JAK inhibitor, 5-10 mg twice daily. Sequencing relied on a cDNA template that was reverse transcribed from extracted RNA. Profiled with immunoSEQ multiplex PCR; TCRdb holds only in-frame clones, not every one. The sample includes roughly 190,000 clones, 55% to 70% of them seen just once. Material: CD4+ T cells sorted from blood, obtained at week 4, from a patient treated with tofacitinib. These receptors were taken from a human donor with alopecia areata.

The chain has TRBV11-2 and TRBJ2-1; no definite D call. This CDR3 contains 15 residues. V lost 4 bases and J lost 0, with 10 bases in between. Per the germline V gene, CDR1 is SGHAT and CDR2 is FQNNGV. The CDR3, as DNA: TGTGCCAGCAGCTACGTTGCGGACTCCTACAATGAGCAGTTCTTC. Protein: CASSYVADSYNEQFF.

The chain is built from TRBV4-3 and TRBJ2-5, with D perhaps being TRBD1 or TRBD2 (6 bases each). The CDR3 runs 17 residues. V lost 1 base and J 4 bases, leaving 19 bases between the germline ends. In germline, CDR1 is LGHNA, CDR2 YSLEER. The chain's CDR3 is CASSQAGAQGRGETQYF. The CDR3 DNA reads as TGCGCCAGCAGCCAAGCGGGGGCCCAGGGCAGGGGAGAGACCCAGTACTTC.

This clone was detected a few times. The chain recombines TRBV4-3 with TRBJ1-1; no firm D call. Germline loops: CDR1 LGHNA, CDR2 YSLEER. The CDR3 extends over 14 amino acids. V lost 1 base and J lost 1, with 7 bases in between. The CDR3 DNA reads TGCGCCAGCAGCCAAGCTCCGCGGAACACTGAAGCTTTCTTT. It translates to CASSQAPRNTEAFF.

V is TRBV4-2 and J is TRBJ2-2; TRBD2 matches 7 bases. The V gene's germline CDR1 is LGHNA and CDR2 YNFKEQ. V shed 0 bases and J 2 bases; nucleotides not matched to a gene: 3. The CDR3 is 16 amino acids. The CDR3 DNA reads as TGTGCCAGCAGCCAAGAAAGCGGGGTTAACACCGGGGAGCTGTTTTTT. Protein: CASSQESGVNTGELFF.

The genes are TRBV29-1 and TRBJ1-1; perhaps TRBD1 as D (5 bases). The V end lost 5 bases, the J end lost 5 bases, and 15 bases lay between the germline ends. Germline V gene lookup returns CDR1 SQVTM and CDR2 ANQGSEA. There are 13 residues in the CDR3. CDR3 bases: TGCAGCGTTCGGGTCCCGGGACGGACTGAAGCTTTCTTT. It translates to CSVRVPGRTEAFF.

The rearrangement uses TRBV11-2 and TRBJ2-1; 7 positions match TRBD1. The length of the CDR3 is 14 residues. The J segment lost 0 bases and the V segment lost 5 bases, leaving 1 base of the junction unmatched. The germline CDR1 and CDR2 sequences are SGHAT and FQNNGV. The CDR3 region is CASSDRVSYNEQFF. CDR3 nucleotides: TGTGCCAGCAGCGACAGGGTCTCCTACAATGAGCAGTTCTTC.

V gene TRBV20-1 combines with J gene TRBJ1-3, with 8 bases matching TRBD1. CDR1 DFQATT and CDR2 SNEGSKA come from the germline V gene (reference sequence). This CDR3 contains 11 residues. The V and J ends lost 6 bases and 8 bases, in that order; junction bases with no gene match: 3. The CDR3 loop is CSADRGDTIYF. CDR3 nucleotide sequence: TGCAGTGCCGACAGGGGAGACACCATATATTTT.

This clone has only one observation. The chain links TRBV29-1 to TRBJ2-1; D is ambiguous. Per the germline V gene, CDR1 is SQVTM and CDR2 is ANQGSEA. Trimming cost V 4 bases and J 2 bases, with 3 bases left between them. The CDR3 length is 11 residues. The CDR3 nucleotides are TGCAGCGTTGGAACCTACAATGAGCAGTTCTTC. It encodes CSVGTYNEQFF.

Notes on this clone: The junction departs from the called germline gene at one end, perhaps through a read error. V and J are TRBV7-7 and TRBJ2-3, with D possibly matching TRBD2 (5 bases). There are 13 residues in the CDR3. Per the germline V gene, CDR1 is SSHAT and CDR2 is FNYEAQ (reference sequence). The CDR3 sequence is CASSPAGTDTQYF. The DNA for the CDR3 is TGTGCTAGCAGCCCGGCGGGTACAGATACGCAGTATTTT.

The chain carries TRBV2 and TRBJ2-5; 8 bases map to TRBD1. Germline CDR1 SNHLY, CDR2 FYNNEI. Trimming cost V 6 bases and J 3 bases; bases outside gene matches: 3. This CDR3 is built from 13 residues. The CDR3: CASSGQGEETQYF. The CDR3 nucleotides read TGTGCCAGCAGCGGACAGGGTGAAGAGACCCAGTACTTC. The entire variable domain, with the rest obtained from reference TRBV2 and TRBJ2-5, is as follows: EPEVTQTPSHQVTQMGQEVILRCVPISNHLYFYWYRQILGQKVEFLVSFYNNEISEKSEIFDDQFSVERPDGSNFTLKIRSTKLEDSAMYFCASSGQGEETQYFGPGTRLLVL.

The chain uses TRBV15 and TRBJ2-7; tentative D call: TRBD1 (5 bases). Germline V CDR1 and CDR2: LNHNV, YYDKDF (reference sequence). The CDR3 is 13 residues long. V shed 0 bases and J shed 6 bases, with 9 bases lying between them. The CDR3 region has the DNA TGTGCCACCAGCAGAGAAAGACAGTCCGAGCAGTACTTC. Protein product: CATSRERQSEQYF.

The gene calls are TRBV7-9 and TRBJ2-2, with D perhaps TRBD1 (7 bases). The CDR3 sequence is 16 residues long. Germline CDR1 and CDR2: SEHNR and FQNEAQ (reference sequence). V lost 5 bases, J lost 5 bases, and 18 bases lay in between. CDR3 residues: CASSPQGGSGTGELFF. The DNA for the CDR3 is TGTGCCAGCAGCCCGCAGGGGGGAAGTGGGACCGGGGAGCTGTTTTTT.

This clone was counted many times. Other DNA sequences in the sample encode the same CDR3. The chain has TRBV30 and TRBJ1-5; D unresolved. The V and J ends lost 0 bases and 6 bases respectively, with 9 bases between them. The CDR3 contains 13 residues. The germline gives CDR1 GTSNPN, CDR2 SVGIG (reference sequence). CDR3 in amino acids: CAWSVKGSQPQHF. DNA for the CDR3: TGTGCCTGGAGTGTAAAGGGATCTCAGCCCCAGCATTTT.

This chain links TRBV7-9 with TRBJ1-1; tentative D call: TRBD1 (6 bases). The germline CDR1 and CDR2 sequences are SEHNR and FQNEAQ (reference sequence). V lost 5 bases to trimming and J lost 5 bases, with 12 bases between them. The CDR3 extends over 13 amino acids. The CDR3 loop reads CASSHPRGTEAFF. The DNA for the CDR3 is TGTGCCAGCAGCCATCCCAGGGGAACTGAAGCTTTCTTT. The full variable domain, its missing parts supplied by reference TRBV7-9 and TRBJ1-1, is DTGVSQNPRHKITKRGQNVTFRCDPISEHNRLYWYRQTLGQGPEFLTYFQNEAQLEKSRLLSDRFSAERPKGSFSTLEIQRTEQGDSAMYLCASSHPRGTEAFFGQGTRLTVV.

The chain joins TRBV7-9 to TRBJ1-1; possible D gene TRBD1, 5 bases. The V gene lost 0 bases and the J gene lost 10 bases, with 21 bases spanning the gap. The CDR3 sequence is 16 residues long. The germline gives CDR1 SEHNR, CDR2 FQNEAQ (reference sequence). CDR3 region: CASSLAQRGGSEGAFF. The CDR3 coding sequence is TGTGCCAGCAGCTTAGCGCAAAGGGGTGGATCGGAGGGAGCTTTCTTT.

The rearrangement uses TRBV7-7 and TRBJ2-1; 14 nucleotides align to TRBD2. CDR3 length: 17 amino acids. Per germline, CDR1 SSHAT and CDR2 FNYEAQ (reference sequence). With V trimmed by 4 bases and J by 9 bases, 11 bases remained unmatched. The CDR3 sequence is CASSSSPGLAGVVEQFF. The DNA for the CDR3 is TGTGCCAGCAGCTCCTCGCCGGGACTAGCGGGAGTGGTTGAGCAGTTCTTC.

This chain joins TRBV28 and TRBJ1-1; TRBD1 matches at 7 bases. V shed 10 bases, J shed 0 bases, and the junction held 8 bases outside the gene matches. This CDR3 is built from 14 residues. CDR1 MDHEN and CDR2 SYDVKM come from the germline V gene. The CDR3 nucleotides read TGTGCCATCAGAAGGGACAGCATGAACACTGAAGCTTTCTTT. Amino acids: CAIRRDSMNTEAFF. Looking up the rest from reference TRBV28 and TRBJ1-1 gives the full variable domain: DVKVTQSSRYLVKRTGEKVFLECVQDMDHENMFWYRQDPGLGLRLIYFSYDVKMKEKGDIPEGYSVSREKKERFSLILESASTNQTSMYLCAIRRDSMNTEAFFGQGTRLTVV.

This clone was counted a few times. The chain combines TRBV29-1 with TRBJ2-5; D may be TRBD2 (6 bases). CDR1 SQVTM and CDR2 ANQGSEA come from the germline V gene. V was pared by 2 bases and J by 2 bases, with 15 bases between. The CDR3 is made up of 15 amino acids. CDR3 loop: CSVETMRRAQETQYF. The CDR3 region has the DNA TGCAGCGTTGAAACGATGAGGAGGGCACAAGAGACCCAGTACTTC.

The chain is built from TRBV4-3 and TRBJ2-5; unclear D gene. Germline V gene sequence: CDR1 LGHNA, CDR2 YSLEER. The ends were cut back, 0 bases at V and 5 bases at J, with 10 bases in the middle. The length of the CDR3 is 14 residues. The CDR3 DNA reads as TGCGCCAGCAGCCAAGATCAACGCCGGGAGACCCAGTACTTC. It encodes CASSQDQRRETQYF.

This sequence joins TRBV10-3 and TRBJ2-7, with 10 nucleotides matching TRBD2. The CDR3 covers 13 residues. V lost 9 bases and J lost 5; bases outside the gene matches: 7. In germline, CDR1 is ENHRY, CDR2 SYGVKD. CDR3 in DNA: TGTGCCATTTGGAGCGGGAGGGCCGACGAGCAGTACTTC. Protein sequence: CAIWSGRADEQYF.

The chain employs TRBV29-1 and TRBJ1-2; D unclear. The ends were cut back, 3 bases at V and 4 bases at J, with 18 bases in the middle. CDR1 SQVTM and CDR2 ANQGSEA come from the germline V gene. This CDR3 is 15 amino acids long. CDR3 residues: CSVDIRYRGIYGYTF. For the CDR3, the DNA is TGCAGCGTTGATATTCGGTATCGAGGGATCTATGGCTACACCTTC.

The chain is built from TRBV7-3 and TRBJ2-7; TRBD1 matches 10 bases. Germline-derived CDR1 and CDR2 are SGHTA and FQGTGA. The CDR3 has 13 residues. V lost 5 bases, J lost 10 bases, and 8 bases stayed unmatched. The CDR3 coding sequence is TGTGCCAGCAGCCGGACGACAGGGGGCGATCAGTACTTC. This gives the protein CASSRTTGGDQYF.

This clone was seen only a few times. This chain uses TRBV29-1 with TRBJ1-1, with 10 bases matching TRBD1. J was trimmed by 4 bases and V by 7 bases; bases with no gene match: 9. This CDR3 is built from 14 residues. Germline V gene lookup returns CDR1 SQVTM and CDR2 ANQGSEA. The CDR3 coding sequence is TGCAGCGCTGGACAGGGGGGCGCGACCACTGAAGCTTTCTTT. This codes for CSAGQGGATTEAFF.

V is TRBV5-1 and J is TRBJ2-7, with D unresolved. V was clipped by 0 bases and J by 6 bases, with 13 bases between them. The germline gives CDR1 SGHRS, CDR2 YFSETQ. CDR3 length: 14 amino acids. The DNA for the CDR3 is TGCGCCAGCAGCTTGGAGGCCGGGTCGGGCGAGCAGTACTTC. It encodes CASSLEAGSGEQYF.

The rearrangement joins TRBV15 to TRBJ1-4; TRBD1 aligns across 7 bases. Germline V lookup: CDR1 LNHNV, CDR2 YYDKDF (reference sequence). CDR3 length: 15 amino acids. The junction had 9 bases not matched to a gene; V was cut back by 1 base and J by 10 bases. CDR3 residues: CATSRVGAGGAKLFF. The CDR3 nucleotides are TGTGCCACCAGCAGAGTGGGGGCAGGGGGAGCAAAACTGTTTTTT.